The 21 T cell receptor beta chains below were found in one sample sequenced in a study of cytomegalovirus exposure and HLA in healthy donors. The PCR used 60 Vbeta and 13 Jbeta primers. Assay used: immunoSEQ multiplex PCR; TCRdb lists only in-frame clones, some missing. The repertoire holds more than 150,000 clones, with 82% as singletons. The sequenced sample consisted of PBMCs. These receptors were obtained from a man aged 40-49 years in good health and CMV-seronegative.

The chain has TRBV30 and TRBJ2-7; 11 nucleotides match TRBD2. J gave up 6 bases and V 0 bases, and 4 bases lay outside the gene matches. Germline CDR1 reads GTSNPN; CDR2 reads SVGIG (reference sequence). CDR3 length equals 14 residues. CDR3 nucleotides: TGTGCCTGGAGTGTACTAGCGGGAGTCGGCGAGCAGTACTTC. Translated: CAWSVLAGVGEQYF. Using reference TRBV30 and TRBJ2-7 for the parts outside the CDR3, the full variable domain is SQTIHQWPATLVQPVGSPLSLECTVEGTSNPNLYWYRQAAGRGLQLLFYSVGIGQISSEVPQNLSASRPQDRQFILSSKKLLLSDSGFYLCAWSVLAGVGEQYFGPGTRLTVT.

CDR3 loop: CASSFWDRANYGYTF. In nucleotides, the CDR3 is TGTGCCAGCAGTTTTTGGGACAGGGCGAACTATGGCTACACCTTC. This rearrangement joins TRBV28 to TRBJ1-2, with 9 nucleotides matching TRBD1. The CDR3 length is 15 residues. V gave up 3 bases and J gave up 2 bases; unmatched junction bases: 4. Germline CDR1 MDHEN, CDR2 SYDVKM.

This sequence joins TRBV18 and TRBJ2-3, with D hard to call. The V end lost 4 bases, the J end lost 2 bases, and 7 bases lay between the germline ends. This CDR3 has 13 amino acids. The germline V gene encodes CDR1 KGHSH and CDR2 LQKENI. CDR3 amino acids: CASSLTITDTQYF. The DNA of the CDR3 is TGTGCCAGCTCACTAACAATCACAGATACGCAGTATTTT.

The chain joins TRBV6-6 to TRBJ2-5; weak D call: TRBD1 (6 bases). The CDR3 contains 15 residues. Germline V CDR1 and CDR2: MNHNY, SVGAGI (reference sequence). Trimming stripped 2 bases from V and 0 bases from J, with 10 bases between. The DNA for the CDR3 is TGTGCCAGCAGTTACCCTACAGGGCACCAAGAGACCCAGTACTTC. Its translation: CASSYPTGHQETQYF.

The chain joins TRBV7-2 to TRBJ2-5, with TRBD1 matching over 7 bases. V was pared by 5 bases and J by 3 bases, with 15 bases of the junction left unmatched. The CDR3 length is 17 residues. The V gene's germline CDR1 is SGHTA and CDR2 FQGNSA. The CDR3 protein is CASSLPRQGVLEETQYF. In DNA form, the CDR3 reads TGTGCCAGCAGCCTGCCCAGACAGGGAGTCTTAGAAGAGACCCAGTACTTC.

This sequence joins TRBV15 and TRBJ1-1; the match to TRBD1 covers 7 bases. CDR1 is LNHNV, CDR2 YYDKDF, per germline (reference sequence). CDR3 length: 15 residues. V gave up 3 bases and J gave up 4 bases; unmatched junction bases: 8. This CDR3 reads CATSRGTVWSTEAFF. CDR3 coding DNA: TGTGCCACCAGCAGGGGGACAGTCTGGAGCACTGAAGCTTTCTTT.

In its sample, this clone was seen a few times. The rearrangement links TRBV23-1 to TRBJ1-6, with D perhaps TRBD1 (6 bases). TRBV23-1 falls under the ORF class, with uncertain function. Deletions cut 3 bases from V and 7 bases from J, with 13 bases between. The CDR3 covers 15 residues. CDR3 sequence reads: CASSHTGTRNSPLHF. The CDR3 coding sequence is TGCGCCAGCAGTCATACCGGGACAAGGAATTCACCCCTCCACTTT.

The V and J genes are TRBV4-3 and TRBJ2-5; the match to TRBD2 covers 15 bases. Germline loops: CDR1 LGHNA, CDR2 YSLEER. CDR3 length: 16 residues. The J segment lost 5 bases and the V segment lost 4 bases, leaving 5 bases of the junction unmatched. The CDR3 loop reads CASSPGLAGGQETQYF. The CDR3 bases are TGCGCCAGCAGCCCTGGACTAGCGGGAGGGCAGGAGACCCAGTACTTC.

The V call is TRBV18, the J call TRBJ1-2; 10 bases match TRBD1. J was trimmed by 0 bases and V by 2 bases; bases with no gene match: 6. This CDR3 has 17 amino acids. Per germline, CDR1 KGHSH and CDR2 LQKENI. CDR3 region: CASSPAGQGPSNYGYTF. The CDR3, as DNA: TGTGCCAGCTCACCAGCGGGACAGGGGCCATCTAACTATGGCTACACCTTC.

The chain combines TRBV7-3 with TRBJ2-3, with TRBD2 as a possible D gene (7 bases). This CDR3 contains 15 residues. CDR1 and CDR2 from the germline V gene are SGHTA and FQGTGA. Trimming took off 5 bases at V and 4 bases at J, with 16 bases between the two ends. The CDR3 protein is CASSPGGGAADTQYF. The CDR3 bases are TGTGCCAGCAGCCCCGGAGGGGGGGCCGCAGATACGCAGTATTTT.

The rearrangement uses TRBV18 and TRBJ2-1; D call uncertain. Trimming took 4 bases from V and 8 from J, leaving 9 bases between them. The CDR3 spans 12 residues. Germline V CDR1 and CDR2: KGHSH, LQKENI. The CDR3, as DNA: TGTGCCAGCTCACAGCAGCGTGATGAGCAGTTCTTC. The encoded protein is CASSQQRDEQFF.

This sequence joins TRBV7-3 and TRBJ2-7; D is unresolved. The V end was cut by 5 bases, the J end by 3 bases, with 5 bases between. Germline V lookup: CDR1 SGHTA, CDR2 FQGTGA. The CDR3 length is 11 residues. For the CDR3, the DNA is TGTGCCAGCAGCCCCTACTACGAGCAGTACTTC. Its protein product is CASSPYYEQYF.

This sequence joins TRBV9 and TRBJ1-3; TRBD1 matches at 7 bases. The J segment lost 2 bases and the V segment lost 2 bases, leaving 4 bases of the junction unmatched. The length of the CDR3 is 15 residues. In germline, CDR1 is SGDLS, CDR2 YYNGEE. The CDR3 protein is CASSVAQGAGNTIYF. The CDR3 DNA reads as TGTGCCAGCAGCGTGGCTCAGGGGGCTGGAAACACCATATATTTT. Combining the CDR3 with reference TRBV9 and TRBJ1-3 gives the whole variable domain DSGVTQTPKHLITATGQRVTLRCSPRSGDLSVYWYQQSLDQGLQFLIQYYNGEERAKGNILERFSAQQFPDLHSELNLSSLELGDSALYFCASSVAQGAGNTIYFGEGSWLTVV.

The rearrangement uses TRBV28 and TRBJ1-3; TRBD1 aligns across 7 bases. The CDR3 consists of 16 residues. With 6 bases clipped from V and 3 bases from J, the junction kept 11 bases outside the gene matches. Germline CDR1 and CDR2: MDHEN and SYDVKM. CDR3 DNA sequence: TGTGCCAGCAGAAGTACAGGGGCCCCATATGGAAACACCATATATTTT. This translates into CASRSTGAPYGNTIYF. The full variable domain, in which reference TRBV28 and TRBJ1-3 provide the parts outside the CDR3, is DVKVTQSSRYLVKRTGEKVFLECVQDMDHENMFWYRQDPGLGLRLIYFSYDVKMKEKGDIPEGYSVSREKKERFSLILESASTNQTSMYLCASRSTGAPYGNTIYFGEGSWLTVV.

V gene TRBV28 combines with J gene TRBJ2-4, with D perhaps TRBD1 (6 bases). The CDR3 contains 14 residues. With 2 bases removed from V and 6 bases from J, the gap between germline ends came to 11 bases. In germline, CDR1 is MDHEN, CDR2 SYDVKM. The CDR3 sequence: CASSLTGIANIQYF. CDR3 nucleotides: TGTGCCAGCAGTTTAACAGGGATAGCAAACATTCAGTACTTC.

The chain combines TRBV6-1 with TRBJ2-1, with D maybe TRBD2 (6 bases). V shed 4 bases and J shed 12 bases, with 28 bases lying between them. Per germline, CDR1 MNHNS and CDR2 SASEGT. This CDR3 is 17 amino acids long. CDR3 protein: CASSVLPGTVRGVGQFF. CDR3 DNA: TGTGCCAGCAGTGTCCTTCCCGGGACTGTCCGAGGGGTCGGGCAGTTCTTC.

The chain links TRBV29-1 to TRBJ2-2; possibly TRBD2 for D (5 bases). V was shortened by 2 bases and J by 6 bases, with 7 bases between the two germline ends. Germline assignment: CDR1 SQVTM and CDR2 ANQGSEA. CDR3 size: 12 residues. CDR3 sequence (DNA): TGCAGCGTTGAAAAGGAGGCCGGGGAGCTGTTTTTT. Its protein is CSVEKEAGELFF.

This clone was seen only a few times. The junction differs from germline at one of its ends, possibly a read error. The chain has TRBV28 and TRBJ1-2; perhaps TRBD1 as D (6 bases). CDR1 and CDR2 from the germline V gene are MDHEN and SYDVKM. The length of the CDR3 is 14 residues. Here the CDR3 reads CASSLSGAALGYTF. The CDR3 nucleotides read TGTGCCAGCAGCTTATCAGGGGCTGCGTTGGGCTACACCTTC.

The V and J genes are TRBV30 and TRBJ1-3, with TRBD1 as a possible D gene (5 bases). The CDR3 spans 16 residues. Trimming pared 2 bases from V and 1 base from J, leaving 15 bases between. The germline CDR1 and CDR2 sequences are GTSNPN and SVGIG (reference sequence). CDR3 amino acids: CAWSLLGHASGNTIYF. CDR3 nucleotide sequence: TGTGCCTGGAGTCTTCTCGGACACGCATCTGGAAACACCATATATTTT.

V and J are TRBV7-2 and TRBJ2-2, with D possibly matching TRBD2 (5 bases). The V and J ends lost 1 base and 7 bases respectively, with 10 bases between them. The length of the CDR3 is 14 residues. Germline V gene data show CDR1 as SGHTA and CDR2 as FQGNSA. The CDR3 DNA reads TGTGCCAGCAGCTTAGGACTACCCGTCGGGGAGCTGTTTTTT. Its translation is CASSLGLPVGELFF.

The CDR3 bases are TGTGCCAGCAGCTCCGGGACAGGGGCTTCCTACGAGCAGTACTTC. This encodes CASSSGTGASYEQYF. This chain uses TRBV9 with TRBJ2-7; 10 bases agree with TRBD1. Germline V CDR1 and CDR2: SGDLS, YYNGEE. The CDR3 totals 15 residues. J gave up 1 base and V 4 bases, and 5 bases lay outside the gene matches.